These 4 T cell receptor beta chains originate from one sample sequenced in a study of T cell repertoires in cytomegalovirus infection. TCRdb passed the reads through MiXCR, listing each CDR3 protein once. This sample has about 150,000 distinct CDR3 sequences, with about 20% found just once. The material sequenced was PBMCs. The receptors derive from a human donor in good health (CMV status not recorded). Some clones in this sample may be carry-over from other donors' samples.

This clonotype was seen repeatedly, ten times or more. The V call is TRBV4-3, the J call TRBJ2-1; 8 bases match TRBD2. The V and J ends lost 0 bases and 7 bases, in that order; junction bases with no gene match: 2. In germline, CDR1 is LGHNA, CDR2 YSLEER. This CDR3 is built from 14 residues. CDR3 protein: CASSQDPGGNEQFF. Written as DNA, the CDR3 is TGCGCCAGCAGCCAAGATCCGGGGGGGAATGAGCAGTTCTTC.

This clonotype was seen repeatedly, ten times or more. This chain uses TRBV7-2 with TRBJ1-2; maybe TRBD1 (5 bases). The CDR3 is 15 amino acids. Germline loops: CDR1 SGHTA, CDR2 FQGNSA. V lost 5 bases and J lost 4, with 17 bases in between. CDR3 sequence (DNA): TGTGCCAGCAGCCCCCTGATCGGGGGAGGCTATGGCTACACCTTC. Its translation is CASSPLIGGGYGYTF. Based on the CDR3 plus reference TRBV7-2 and TRBJ1-2, the full variable domain is GAGVSQSPSNKVTEKGKDVELRCDPISGHTALYWYRQSLGQGLEFLIYFQGNSAPDKSGLPSDRFSAERTGGSVSTLTIQRTQQEDSAVYLCASSPLIGGGYGYTFGSGTRLTVV.

This clonotype was recorded at least ten times. This chain links TRBV6-2 or TRBV6-3 with TRBJ2-2, with D maybe TRBD2 (6 bases). Trimming cost V 7 bases and J 4 bases, with 16 bases left between them. The CDR3 has 15 residues. Germline CDR1 is MNHEY and CDR2 is SVGEGT. Here the CDR3 reads CASKGTRGFTGELFF. CDR3 sequence (DNA): TGTGCCAGCAAAGGGACTCGCGGGTTCACCGGGGAGCTGTTTTTT.

This chain uses TRBV20-1 with TRBJ2-1; weak D call: TRBD2 (5 bases). Deletions cut 3 bases from V and 0 bases from J, with 6 bases between. CDR1 DFQATT and CDR2 SNEGSKA come from the germline V gene (reference sequence). The CDR3 covers 13 residues. CDR3 sequence reads: CSASGNSYNEQFF. Written as DNA, the CDR3 is TGCAGTGCTAGCGGGAACTCCTACAATGAGCAGTTCTTC.